This entry concerns a single TCR beta chain. The sample comes from a study of shared clonotypes between healthy human individuals. V lost 1 base to trimming and J lost 2 bases; unmatched junction nucleotides: 8. CDR3 length equals 17 residues. Germline lookup yields CDR1 SGHTA and CDR2 FQGNSA. Measured with immunoSEQ multiplex PCR; TCRdb has only the in-frame clones, and not every one. This table has about 1 million clones, about 70% appearing once. Sequencing was done on a sample of memory CD4+ T cells sorted from blood. Noted subset: CD45RA-negative fraction. The J gene is TRBJ2-7, the V gene TRBV7-2; 10 bases are shared with TRBD2. This TCR derives from a man younger than 35 in good health. The CDR3 DNA reads TGTGCCAGCAGCTTAGGGTCGCGGACTAGCGGTACCTACGAGCAGTACTTC. It translates to CASSLGSRTSGTYEQYF.